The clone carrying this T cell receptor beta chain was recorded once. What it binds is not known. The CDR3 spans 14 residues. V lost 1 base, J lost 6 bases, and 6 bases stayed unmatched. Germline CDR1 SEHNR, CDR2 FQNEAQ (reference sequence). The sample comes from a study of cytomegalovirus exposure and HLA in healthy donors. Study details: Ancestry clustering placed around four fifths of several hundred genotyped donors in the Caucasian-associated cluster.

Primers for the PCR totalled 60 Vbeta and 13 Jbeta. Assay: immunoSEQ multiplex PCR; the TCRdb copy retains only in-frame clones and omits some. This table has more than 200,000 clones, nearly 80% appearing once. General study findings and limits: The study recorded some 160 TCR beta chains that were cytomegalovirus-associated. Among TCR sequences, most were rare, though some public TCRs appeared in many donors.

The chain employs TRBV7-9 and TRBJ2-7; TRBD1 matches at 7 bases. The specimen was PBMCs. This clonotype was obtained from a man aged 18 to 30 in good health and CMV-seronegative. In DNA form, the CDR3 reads TGTGCCAGCAGCTTAGTTCGGGCAGGGGGCGAGCAGTACTTC. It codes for CASSLVRAGGEQYF.